This is a list of T cell receptor beta chains from one sample in a study of radiotherapy plus CTLA-4 blockade in lung cancer. The assay was immunoSEQ multiplex PCR, and TCRdb's table has in-frame clones only and misses some. This sample has tens of thousands of clones, with over 75% found just once. Material: peripheral blood, obtained from a patient treated with radiotherapy plus ipilimumab. Receptor source: a human donor with non-small cell lung cancer who had a complete response to radiotherapy plus ipilimumab. CDR3s include the opening cysteine and the closing phenylalanine or tryptophan. The D gene is left open where the match is weak. Not every row has a clone size; where given, it reads once, few, many or a size class.

V gene	D gene	J gene	clone size	CDR3 protein	CDR3 DNA
TRBV5-1	TRBD1	TRBJ2-2	-	CASSQGQGVNTGELFF	TGCGCCAGCAGCCAAGGACAGGGGGTGAACACCGGGGAGCTGTTTTTT
TRBV6-6	-	TRBJ1-1	few	CASSYSRGQRDEAFF	TGTGCCAGCAGTTACTCGAGAGGGCAGAGGGATGAAGCTTTCTTT
TRBV7-2	-	TRBJ2-2	-	CASRVGSTNTGELFF	TGTGCCAGCAGGGTCGGTAGTACGAACACCGGGGAGCTGTTTTTT
TRBV19	-	TRBJ1-2	-	CASSIQGAGGGYTF	TGTGCCAGTAGTATCCAGGGAGCGGGTGGAGGCTACACCTTC
TRBV9	-	TRBJ2-2	once	CASSVTGDFTGELFF	TGTGCCAGCAGCGTAACAGGGGACTTCACCGGGGAGCTGTTTTTT
TRBV5-1	-	TRBJ2-1	-	CASSGGTFYNEQFF	TGCGCCAGCAGCGGCGGGACTTTTTACAATGAGCAGTTCTTC
TRBV4-3	-	TRBJ1-1	once	CASSQATVNTEAFF	TGCGCCAGCAGCCAAGCGACAGTGAACACTGAAGCTTTCTTT
TRBV6-5	-	TRBJ1-5	-	CASSYSGGNQPQHF	TGTGCCAGCAGTTACTCGGGGGGGAATCAGCCCCAGCATTTT
TRBV9	TRBD2	TRBJ2-3	-	CASSVGLAGGRDTQYF	TGTGCCAGCAGCGTAGGACTAGCGGGAGGGCGGGATACGCAGTATTTT
TRBV10-1	-	TRBJ1-1	-	CASSEQGRDTEAFF	TGCGCCAGCAGTGAACAGGGAAGGGACACTGAAGCTTTCTTT
TRBV11-2	TRBD1	TRBJ2-1	-	CASSLDWGTEKYNEQFF	TGTGCCAGCAGCTTAGATTGGGGGACAGAAAAGTACAATGAGCAGTTCTTC
TRBV2	TRBD2	TRBJ2-5	-	CASSLGLAGETQYF	TGTGCCAGCAGTCTCGGACTAGCAGGGGAGACCCAGTACTTC
TRBV19	TRBD1	TRBJ2-5	once	CAKDRETQYF	TGTGCCAAGGACAGGGAGACCCAGTACTTC
TRBV6-6	-	TRBJ2-1	-	CASSYQDREQFF	TGTGCCAGCAGTTATCAAGACAGGGAGCAGTTCTTC
TRBV7-7	-	TRBJ2-5	-	CASSRDFQETQYF	TGTGCTAGCAGCAGGGACTTCCAAGAGACCCAGTACTTC
TRBV7-2	-	TRBJ1-3	-	CASSADGETKSGNTIYF	TGTGCCAGCAGCGCCGACGGGGAGACAAAGTCTGGAAACACCATATATTTT
TRBV4-1	TRBD1	TRBJ2-3	-	CASSQDRGPTDTQYF	TGCGCCAGCAGCCAAGACAGGGGGCCGACAGATACGCAGTATTTT
TRBV19	-	TRBJ1-4	few	CASKADLGEKLFF	TGTGCCAGTAAGGCAGACTTGGGTGAAAAACTGTTTTTT
TRBV27	TRBD2	TRBJ2-3	-	CASSQLAGGRDTQYF	TGTGCCAGCAGTCAACTAGCGGGGGGGCGCGATACGCAGTATTTT
TRBV2	TRBD1	TRBJ2-7	-	CASSNLGQGGGEQYF	TGTGCCAGCAGTAACTTGGGACAGGGGGGCGGCGAGCAGTACTTC
TRBV10-3	TRBD2	TRBJ2-5	-	CAISVAGGAETQYF	TGTGCCATCAGTGTAGCGGGGGGAGCAGAGACCCAGTACTTC
TRBV4-3	TRBD1	TRBJ2-3	-	CASSQRTGGFADTQYF	TGCGCCAGCAGCCAGCGGACAGGGGGCTTTGCAGATACGCAGTATTTT
TRBV6-6	TRBD2	TRBJ2-2	-	CASLKISGMNTGELFF	TGTGCCAGTCTGAAGATTAGCGGGATGAACACCGGGGAGCTGTTTTTT
TRBV30	TRBD1	TRBJ1-4	-	CAWTGQGGSTNEKLFF	TGTGCCTGGACTGGACAGGGAGGGTCCACTAATGAAAAACTGTTTTTT
TRBV7-9	-	TRBJ1-5	-	CASSLPVDIAQGQPQHF	TGTGCCAGCAGCTTACCAGTAGATATAGCTCAAGGTCAGCCCCAGCATTTT
TRBV27	-	TRBJ1-1	-	CASSLRRGNTEAFF	TGTGCCAGCAGTTTGAGGAGGGGAAACACTGAAGCTTTCTTT
TRBV9	-	TRBJ1-2	few	CASSVADGARGYTF	TGTGCCAGCAGCGTAGCTGATGGGGCGCGGGGCTACACCTTC
TRBV7-9	-	TRBJ1-1	-	CASSLGTLRDTEAFF	TGTGCCAGCAGCTTAGGAACTCTGAGGGACACTGAAGCTTTCTTT
TRBV7-9	TRBD1	TRBJ1-2	-	CASSHAKGQNYGYTF	TGTGCCAGCAGCCACGCGAAGGGACAGAACTATGGCTACACCTTC
TRBV4-3	-	TRBJ1-4	few	CASSRGGGYEKLFF	TGCGCCAGCAGCCGGGGCGGGGGCTATGAAAAACTGTTTTTT
TRBV7-2	TRBD1	TRBJ2-1	-	CASSLDRDTYNEQFF	TGTGCCAGCAGCCTAGACAGGGACACCTACAATGAGCAGTTCTTC
TRBV18	-	TRBJ1-1	once	CASSLLSYTDRQNTEAFF	TGTGCCAGCTCACTTCTCTCATACACCGACAGGCAGAACACTGAAGCTTTCTTT
TRBV4-3	TRBD1	TRBJ1-2	-	CASSDSGTGGYGYTF	TGCGCCAGCAGCGATTCCGGGACAGGGGGCTATGGCTACACCTTC
TRBV19	TRBD2	TRBJ2-1	-	CASSSGSSYNEQFF	TGTGCCAGTAGTAGCGGGAGCTCCTACAATGAGCAGTTCTTC
TRBV6-5	TRBD2	TRBJ2-5	-	CASLSLSGGQETQYF	TGTGCCAGCTTATCGTTAAGCGGGGGGCAAGAGACCCAGTACTTC
TRBV5-8	TRBD2	TRBJ2-4	-	CASSQGLAGLSVAKNIQYF	TGTGCCAGCAGCCAGGGACTAGCGGGGCTTAGCGTAGCCAAAAACATTCAGTACTTC
TRBV5-1	-	TRBJ1-3	once	CASSPAIRGGRSGNTIYF	TGCGCCAGCAGCCCAGCTATAAGGGGGGGCCGCTCTGGAAACACCATATATTTT
TRBV15	-	TRBJ2-3	-	CATSLGGGGGTDTQYF	TGTGCCACCAGCTTAGGGGGGGGCGGGGGAACAGATACGCAGTATTTT
TRBV29-1	TRBD1	TRBJ1-1	-	CSVTRQGTPEAFF	TGCAGCGTGACCAGACAGGGTACCCCTGAAGCTTTCTTT
TRBV7-9	-	TRBJ2-7	few	CASSPGLTPYEQYF	TGTGCCAGCAGCCCAGGGCTTACTCCCTACGAGCAGTACTTC
TRBV4-1	TRBD2	TRBJ2-1	-	CASSQTTGGAYEQFF	TGCGCCAGCAGCCAAACAACCGGGGGGGCCTATGAGCAGTTCTTC
TRBV5-4	TRBD1	TRBJ1-2	-	CASNLDRGYGYTF	TGTGCCAGCAACCTAGACAGGGGCTATGGCTACACCTTC
TRBV30	-	TRBJ2-2	-	CAWSVFGGDTGELFF	TGTGCCTGGAGTGTCTTCGGGGGAGACACCGGGGAGCTGTTTTTT
TRBV5-1	TRBD2	TRBJ2-7	-	CASSLGSGGPYEQYF	TGCGCCAGCAGCTTGGGTAGCGGGGGACCTTACGAGCAGTACTTC
TRBV14	TRBD2	TRBJ2-2	-	CASRPTSGGNTGELFF	TGTGCCAGCAGGCCTACTAGCGGGGGGAACACCGGGGAGCTGTTTTTT
TRBV5-4	TRBD2	TRBJ2-5	-	CASSLPGGGTAQYF	TGTGCCAGCAGCCTCCCGGGGGGGGGTACAGCGCAGTACTTC
TRBV9	-	TRBJ1-4	-	CASSLLPTGANEKLFF	TGTGCCAGCAGCCTACTTCCGACAGGCGCTAATGAAAAACTGTTTTTT
TRBV9	-	TRBJ1-2	-	CASSVGTEVYGYTF	TGTGCCAGCAGCGTAGGTACGGAGGTATATGGCTACACCTTC